This T cell receptor beta chain comes out of a study of blood T cell repertoires in COVID-19. Study information: Acute-phase and convalescent COVID-19 samples originated in the United States, Italy and Spain. Sources were T cells, B-cell-depleted T cells, or PBMCs; the material itself was cDNA or gDNA.

Trimming stripped 4 bases from V and 10 bases from J, with 19 bases between. The CDR3 consists of 14 residues. CDR1 ENHRY and CDR2 SYGVKD come from the germline V gene. Original handling: Amplified reference gene primers provided the basis for estimating nucleated cell counts. TCRdb keeps only in-frame clones here, not all; method: immunoSEQ multiplex PCR. That table supplies the V and J calls and clone size; D and trimming were determined from the DNA. The sample lists hundreds of thousands of clones; 88% were seen once. The sequenced sample consisted of peripheral blood. The J gene is TRBJ1-1, the V gene TRBV10-3, with D possibly TRBD1 on 6 matching bases. This clonotype was obtained from a woman aged 35 to 49 who had recovered from COVID-19. The DNA of the CDR3 is TGTGCCATCAGTGGGGGGCCGGGCGGGCCGAGAGCTTTCTTT. This gives the protein CAISGGPGGPRAFF.